This TCR beta chain appears in the sequencing data of a study of cytomegalovirus exposure and HLA in healthy donors. With 8 bases clipped from V and 8 bases from J, the junction kept 8 bases outside the gene matches. CDR1 and CDR2 (germline): MNHNS, SASEGT. This CDR3 spans 12 amino acids. It was with 60 Vbeta and 13 Jbeta primers that the PCR ran. Generated by immunoSEQ multiplex PCR, the TCRdb table keeps only in-frame clones and is missing some. The sample contains about 120,000 clones, about 83% of which appear only once. The sequence derives from a female donor in good health and CMV-seronegative. The chain is built from TRBV6-1 and TRBJ1-1; 7 bases match TRBD1. Sequenced material: PBMCs. The CDR3 region is CASRISDREAFF. The CDR3 DNA follows: TGTGCCAGCCGTATATCGGACAGGGAAGCTTTCTTT.